One T cell receptor (beta chain) is described in this entry. Its specificity is unknown. This specimen belongs to a study of shared clonotypes between healthy human individuals. About the study: CD4 naive cells filled three plates per donor, CD4 memory three, CD8 naive two and CD8 memory one.

Study results and caveats: Non-shared clonotypes had lower generation probabilities than those shared by all four donors. Generally, naive subsets came out with larger estimated richness than memory subsets.

This CDR3 is 15 amino acids long. The trim removed 8 bases at V and 8 bases at J, leaving 12 bases unmatched. The germline CDR1 and CDR2 sequences are MNHEY and SMNVEV (reference sequence). Sequencing was performed with immunoSEQ multiplex PCR; in TCRdb, only in-frame clones are kept and a portion is missing. The sample includes 2.3 million or so clones, approximately 95% of them seen just once. Into CD45RA+ naive and CD45RA-negative memory subsets, the CD4+ cells were split. The receptor comes from a man younger than 35 in good health. Some clones in this sample may be carry-over from other donors' samples. The specimen sequenced was naive CD4+ T cells from PBMCs. Regarding subset: CD45RA+ positively selected. The chain has TRBV27 and TRBJ2-1; 10 bases match TRBD1. The CDR3 sequence: CASLKPGDRGHEQFF. CDR3 nucleotide sequence: TGTGCCAGCCTTAAGCCCGGGGACAGGGGCCATGAGCAGTTCTTC.